A selection of T cell receptor beta chains follows, all from one sample in a study of cytomegalovirus exposure and HLA in healthy donors. Sequenced by immunoSEQ multiplex PCR; TCRdb stores in-frame clones only, minus some. The table lists about 51,000 clones. The sequencing input was PBMCs. The receptors stem from a female donor in good health and CMV-seronegative. Both conserved end residues are part of each CDR3. A D gene is named only where the DNA matches it firmly.

>TRBD1|TRBJ2-7|TRBV2
TGTGCCAGCAGCCTACCGATCGACGTACCGGGACAGGGTCTCAACGAGCAGTACTTC
CASSLPIDVPGQGLNEQYF
>-|TRBJ2-1|TRBV5-1
TGCGCCAGCAGCTTTGGGCCGAATGAGCAGTTCTTC
CASSFGPNEQFF
>TRBD2|TRBJ2-7|TRBV7-8
TGTGCCAGCAGCTTTGCCGGGACTAGCAGATCGTACGAGCAGTACTTC
CASSFAGTSRSYEQYF
>-|TRBJ2-7|TRBV4-1
TGCGCCAGCAGCCAAGGGGGTGCAGGGCCCTACGAGCAGTACTTC
CASSQGGAGPYEQYF
>-|TRBJ1-4|TRBV15
TGTGCCACCAGCAGAGATCTAAGGGAGGGCGAAAAACTGTTTTTT
CATSRDLREGEKLFF
>-|TRBJ1-1|TRBV5-6
TGTGCCAGCAGCTTGGCCACAAATGAAGCTTTCTTT
CASSLATNEAFF
>TRBD2|TRBJ2-2|TRBV4-2
TGTGCCAGCAGCCAAGATTACGGCGGGGGGCGAACCGGGGAGCTGTTTTTT
CASSQDYGGGRTGELFF
>-|TRBJ1-5|TRBV18
TGTGCCAGCTCACCACCGGCGCAGGGCGGTCAGCCCCAGCATTTT
CASSPPAQGGQPQHF
>-|TRBJ2-7|TRBV30
TGTGCCTGCCTCGTCGGGGGCTACGAGCAGTACTTC
CACLVGGYEQYF
>-|TRBJ2-2|TRBV4-3
TGCGCCAGCAGCCAAGTTCTGGGACAGAACACCGGGGAGCTGTTTTTT
CASSQVLGQNTGELFF
>TRBD2|TRBJ2-7|TRBV6-6
TGTGCCAGCAGTTACGGGAGGGCCCCCTCCTACGAGCAGTACTTC
CASSYGRAPSYEQYF
>TRBD2|TRBJ2-7|TRBV4-1
TGCGCCAGCAGCCAACTAGCGGGCCCTGCCTACGAGCAGTACTTC
CASSQLAGPAYEQYF
>TRBD2|TRBJ2-1|TRBV30
TGTGCCTGGAGTGTCCGGGAGGGACACAATGAGCAGTTCTTC
CAWSVREGHNEQFF
>TRBD2|TRBJ2-3|TRBV9
TGTGCCAGCAGCCTTGGGGGCCTTCCGGGACTAGCGGTTACAGATACGCAGTATTTT
CASSLGGLPGLAVTDTQYF
>TRBD1|TRBJ2-7|TRBV18
TGTGCCAGCTCACAGGACAGGTACGAGCAGTACTTC
CASSQDRYEQYF
>-|TRBJ1-1|TRBV7-9
TGTGCCAGCAGCTTACAGAACACTGAAGCTTTCTTT
CASSLQNTEAFF
>-|TRBJ2-1|TRBV2
TGTGCCAGCAGTGTAGGGAGCTCCTACAATGAGCAGTTCTTC
CASSVGSSYNEQFF
>TRBD1|TRBJ2-7|TRBV6-5
TGTGCCAGCAGTCGGGACAGGGTGGCGGACGAGCAGTACTTC
CASSRDRVADEQYF
>-|TRBJ2-3|TRBV5-6
TGTGCCAGCAGCTGGCCAGCGGGCATTAGCACAGATACGCAGTATTTT
CASSWPAGISTDTQYF
>-|TRBJ1-1|TRBV7-3
TGTGCCAGCAGCCTGACGGGAAACACTGAAGCTTTCTTT
CASSLTGNTEAFF
>-|TRBJ1-1|TRBV5-6
TGTGCCAGCTTGGGGGGTCGGGCCACTGAAGCTTTCTTT
CASLGGRATEAFF